Below, 21 T cell receptor beta chains from the same sample are listed, as sequenced in a study of tumor-infiltrating lymphocytes in primary liver carcinoma. The tissue used was unsorted bulk material of roughly 17-31 mg. RNA and DNA were co-extracted from it with the AllPrep DNA/RNA mini kit. cDNA specific to TCR beta was made from approximately 500 ng of total RNA, with a constant-region primer employed for priming. Libraries of TCR beta came from three nested multiplex PCR rounds with slightly modified ARM-PCR. Forward primers for TRBV1-TRBV30 and a C-beta reverse primer served the first two PCR rounds, at approximately 10 cycles each. TCRdb analysed the multiplex PCR reads with MiXCR anew, one entry per CDR3 protein. Of roughly 49,000 distinct CDR3 sequences in the sample, less than 85% were seen once. The sample consisted of liver tumor tissue from sampling region 5. Subset noted: tumor region T5, tumor centre. All receptors come from a man in his forties with primary liver carcinoma and hepatitis B virus infection.

This clonotype has a count of ten or more. This chain uses TRBV5-8 with TRBJ2-4; the D gene is possibly TRBD1 (5 bases). Germline V lookup: CDR1 SGHTS, CDR2 YDEGEE. Trimming shortened V by 2 bases and J by 9 bases, and 15 bases separated the two germline ends. The CDR3 has 14 residues. The CDR3, as DNA: TGTGCCAGCAGCTTAGGGGTTAGTGAGGCCATTCAGTACTTC. This sequence encodes CASSLGVSEAIQYF.

A word on this clonotype: The junction and the germline gene differ at one end; a read error may be behind it. The chain links TRBV4-1 to TRBJ2-1; possibly TRBD2 for D (6 bases). The V gene's germline CDR1 is MGHRA and CDR2 YSYEKL. The CDR3 totals 14 residues. CDR3 in amino acids: CTSSQSSIGRPRVF. CDR3 nucleotides: TGCACCAGCAGCCAGAGCTCTATTGGGAGGCCAAGGGTCTTC.

A word on this clonotype: A read error may be the cause here, since a much bigger clone is one base away. The gene calls are TRBV5-1 and TRBJ2-3; the match to TRBD2 covers 9 bases. Germline assignment: CDR1 SGHRS and CDR2 YFSETQ. CDR3 size: 14 residues. The CDR3 DNA reads as TGCGCCAGCACCCCGGGGACTAGCATAGATACGCAGTATTTT. Translating it yields CASTPGTSIDTQYF.

For this clonotype: This could be a read error, since a much larger clone is one nucleotide away. The chain couples TRBV2 to TRBJ2-5, with 8 bases fitting TRBD2. The CDR3 length is 12 residues. The germline V gene encodes CDR1 SNHLY and CDR2 FYNNEI. The CDR3 sequence: CANSRLAETQYF. The CDR3, as DNA: TGTGCCAACAGTAGACTAGCGGAGACCCAGTACTTC.

This clonotype has just one count. It may be a read error: a sequence one base away is much more abundant. The J gene is TRBJ2-7, the V gene TRBV7-2; D is tentatively TRBD1 or TRBD2 (5 bases each). Looked up from germline, CDR1 is SGHTA and CDR2 is FQGNSA. Deletions cut 5 bases from V and 2 bases from J, with 13 bases between. CDR3 length: 14 residues. The CDR3 DNA is TGTGCCAGCAGCCCCCGGGACCAGCCCTACGAGCAGTACTTC. Translated: CASSPRDQPYEQYF.

The rearrangement uses TRBV12-3 or TRBV12-4 and TRBJ2-5, with D possibly being TRBD2 (6 bases). There are 15 residues in the CDR3. With 5 bases removed from V and 9 bases from J, the gap between germline ends came to 22 bases. The DNA for the CDR3 is TGTGCCAGCAGTCCGACCAGGTCAGTAAGGGACTCCCAGTACTTC. Amino acids: CASSPTRSVRDSQYF.

This clonotype appeared once. Since no conserved phenylalanine or tryptophan closes the CDR3, a read error is the likely cause. V usage is TRBV5-1 and J usage is TRBJ2-1; D possibly corresponds to TRBD2 (5 bases). V shed 1 base and J shed 12 bases, with 17 bases lying between them. Germline CDR1 reads SGHRS; CDR2 reads YFSETQ. This CDR3 spans 14 amino acids. DNA of the CDR3: TGCGCCAGCAGCTTGTCGGGGATCCTCGATGCGCAGTTCTTA. Its protein is CASSLSGILDAQFL.

Regarding this clonotype: The junction differs from germline at one of its ends, possibly a read error. This chain joins TRBV11-2 and TRBJ2-2, with TRBD2 as a possible D gene (5 bases). There are 16 residues in the CDR3. Per the germline V gene, CDR1 is SGHAT and CDR2 is FQNNGV. The CDR3 DNA reads TGTGCCAGCAGCTCAGTGGCGCTAACGGGAACCGGGGAGCTGTTTTTC. Protein sequence: CASSSVALTGTGELFF.

The table lists this clonotype with a count of one. V and J are TRBV10-3 and TRBJ2-1, with no clear D. With 3 bases removed from V and 16 bases from J, the gap between germline ends came to 16 bases. The CDR3 spans 12 residues. In germline, CDR1 is ENHRY, CDR2 SYGVKD. The CDR3 DNA reads TGTGCCATCAGTGACGAGGCGAATGGGCACTTCTTC. It specifies CAISDEANGHFF.

This clonotype was recorded at least ten times. This chain links TRBV5-1 with TRBJ2-3, with TRBD1 as a possible D gene (6 bases). CDR1 SGHRS and CDR2 YFSETQ come from the germline V gene. The CDR3 length is 15 residues. Trimming shortened V by 4 bases and J by 5 bases, and 17 bases separated the two germline ends. The CDR3 region is CASSELNLGGDTQYF. In DNA form, the CDR3 reads TGCGCCAGCAGCGAGCTTAACCTAGGGGGAGATACGCAGTATTTT.

As regards this clonotype: The CDR3 does not end in the conserved phenylalanine or tryptophan, so this is likely a read error. CDR3 DNA: TGTGCCAGCAGGTTAGAAAGGGGCACTGAGACCCAGTACTCC. Protein sequence: CASRLERGTETQYS. The V call is TRBV11-2, the J call TRBJ2-5, with D maybe TRBD1 (5 bases). Germline V gene sequence: CDR1 SGHAT, CDR2 FQNNGV. This CDR3 is 14 amino acids long.

The chain recombines TRBV9 with TRBJ2-7, with D perhaps given as TRBD1 or TRBD2 (7 bases each). CDR1 and CDR2 (germline): SGDLS, YYNGEE. The CDR3 is 16 amino acids. With 0 bases removed from V and 5 bases from J, the gap between germline ends came to 18 bases. The CDR3 reads CASSVGGTAGINEQYF. CDR3 in DNA: TGTGCCAGCAGCGTAGGAGGGACAGCGGGAATCAACGAGCAGTACTTC.

The chain links TRBV18 to TRBJ2-7; a possible D gene is TRBD2 (6 bases). CDR1 and CDR2 from the germline V gene are KGHSH and LQKENI. V lost 3 bases and J lost 6, with 18 bases in between. The CDR3 is made up of 15 amino acids. CDR3 protein: CASSPSRLELGEQYF. The CDR3 DNA reads TGTGCCAGCTCACCTTCCCGACTAGAATTGGGCGAGCAGTACTTC.

The chain links TRBV4-1 to TRBJ2-7, with 9 bases that match TRBD2. Germline V gene lookup returns CDR1 MGHRA and CDR2 YSYEKL. The CDR3 spans 15 residues. V dropped 0 bases and J dropped 13; count of bases not matched to a gene: 13. The CDR3 reads CASSQDHSGRYEHYF. DNA of the CDR3: TGCGCCAGCAGCCAAGATCACAGCGGGAGGTACGAACATTACTTC.

This clonotype was recorded a few times. V is TRBV20-1 and J is TRBJ1-5, with a possible D match to TRBD1 (5 bases). This CDR3 is built from 15 residues. Trimming pared 0 bases from V and 2 bases from J, leaving 11 bases between. Per germline, CDR1 DFQATT and CDR2 SNEGSKA (reference sequence). For the CDR3, the DNA is TGCAGTGCTAGAGATCCGACAGAAGGCAATCAGCCCCAGCATTTT. Protein product: CSARDPTEGNQPQHF.

This clonotype was recorded once. This is likely a read error, given that the CDR3 carries no conserved phenylalanine or tryptophan at its end. The limits of the CDR3 on the DNA are not certain, so only TCRdb's listed CDR3 is given. This chain connects TRBV29-1 to TRBJ2-3. Germline V CDR1 and CDR2: SQVTM, ANQGSEA. The CDR3 has 14 amino acids, counting both end residues. The CDR3 protein is CSVEANSDTDTQYL.

Details on this clonotype: The junction and the germline gene differ at one end; a read error may be behind it. This sequence joins TRBV6-6 and TRBJ1-4; D unresolved. This CDR3 contains 15 residues. Germline-derived CDR1 and CDR2 are MNHNY and SVGAGI (reference sequence). CDR3 sequence (DNA): TGTGCAAGCAGTCCCGTGGGAGGACCTAATGAACAACTGTTTTTT. Residues: CASSPVGGPNEQLFF.

Details on this clonotype: The junction does not match germline at one end; this may be a read error. This sequence joins TRBV6-1 and TRBJ2-1; 8 bases align to TRBD2. The CDR3 is 15 residues long. Per germline, CDR1 MNHNS and CDR2 SASEGT. DNA of the CDR3: TGTGCCAGCAGTAAGTTGGCTAGCGGGTACAAGGAGCAGTTCTTC. As protein: CASSKLASGYKEQFF.

Concerning this clonotype itself: One base away lies a much larger clone, so this may be a sequencing read error. The chain has TRBV7-9 and TRBJ2-1; tentatively, D is TRBD1 (6 bases). The CDR3 has 16 amino acids. CDR1 and CDR2 (germline): SEHNR, FQNEAQ (reference sequence). The CDR3 region is CATSLGGWGQTNEQFF. CDR3 coding DNA: TGTGCCACCAGCTTAGGAGGCTGGGGGCAGACCAATGAGCAGTTCTTC.

Of note for this clonotype: This is likely a read error, given that the CDR3 carries no conserved phenylalanine or tryptophan at its end. V gene TRBV11-2 combines with J gene TRBJ2-5; TRBD1 is a possible D gene (6 bases). CDR1 and CDR2 from the germline V gene are SGHAT and FQNNGV. Trimming stripped 1 base from V and 2 bases from J, with 17 bases between. The CDR3 sequence is 17 residues long. In DNA, the CDR3 is TGTGCCAGCAGCTTAGTTAGTGGGGGCAGTCGGCAAGAGACCCAGTACCAC. Encoded protein: CASSLVSGGSRQETQYH.

As to this clonotype: The conserved final phenylalanine or tryptophan is absent from the CDR3, which likely points to a read error. The chain links TRBV6-6 to TRBJ1-5; D gene uncertain. The CDR3 length is 13 residues. The germline V gene encodes CDR1 MNHNY and CDR2 SVGAGI (reference sequence). The DNA of the CDR3 is TGTACCAGCATGTTTGGAAGCAATCAGCCCCAGCATCTT. It yields the protein CTSMFGSNQPQHL.